This T cell receptor beta chain emerged from a study of cytomegalovirus exposure and HLA in healthy donors. Findings of the study overall: In a later analysis, across HLA loci, associated TCR counts were highest for DRB1, lowest for HLA-C. Later analysis demonstrated an association between a missense DCLRE1C variant and TCR beta V- and J-gene trimming.

Primers for the PCR totalled 60 Vbeta and 13 Jbeta. The repertoire was sequenced with immunoSEQ multiplex PCR; TCRdb's copy has only in-frame clones and lacks some. The sample gives roughly 43,000 clones, approximately 60% of which show up once; roughly 8.7% is in the top ten. The junction had 8 bases not matched to a gene; V was cut back by 2 bases and J by 8 bases. The CDR3 consists of 14 residues. CDR1 LNHDA and CDR2 SQIVND come from the germline V gene (reference sequence). On this clone: Its target is not known.

The rearrangement links TRBV19 to TRBJ1-2; 7 bases agree with TRBD1. Material for sequencing was PBMCs. This sequence was found in a human donor in good health. The CDR3 protein is CASSIRQGVRGYTF. The CDR3 DNA reads as TGTGCCAGTAGTATACGACAGGGTGTACGAGGCTACACCTTC.